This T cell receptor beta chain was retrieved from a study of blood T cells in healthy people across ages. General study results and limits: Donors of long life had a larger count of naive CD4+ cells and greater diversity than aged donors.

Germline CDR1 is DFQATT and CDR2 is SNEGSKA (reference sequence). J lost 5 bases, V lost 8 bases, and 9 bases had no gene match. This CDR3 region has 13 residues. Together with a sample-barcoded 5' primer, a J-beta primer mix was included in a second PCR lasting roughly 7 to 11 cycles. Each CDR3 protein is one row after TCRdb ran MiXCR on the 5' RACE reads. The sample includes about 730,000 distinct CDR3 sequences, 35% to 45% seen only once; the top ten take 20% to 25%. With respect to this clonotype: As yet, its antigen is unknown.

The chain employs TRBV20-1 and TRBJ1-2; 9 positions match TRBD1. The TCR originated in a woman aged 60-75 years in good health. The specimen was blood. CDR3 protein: CSTKQGAEYGYTF. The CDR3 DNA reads TGCAGTACGAAACAGGGGGCGGAGTATGGCTACACCTTC.